The 28 T cell receptor beta chains reported below all come from one sample, sequenced in a study of OX40 agonist ivuxolimab in advanced cancers. Sequencing used immunoSEQ multiplex PCR; TCRdb keeps in-frame clones, though not all of them. The sample holds tens of thousands of clones, roughly 85% seen once. The sequencing used CD4+ or CD8+ T cells sorted from blood, collected in a trial of the OX40 agonist ivuxolimab. Every receptor here comes from an adult with an advanced solid tumor such as melanoma, head and neck, liver or kidney cancer.

This clone turned up a few times. The chain combines TRBV5-6 with TRBJ2-5, with 12 bases lining up with TRBD2. Trimming removed 3 bases from V and 7 bases from J; junction bases left unmatched: 4. CDR1 and CDR2 (germline): SGHDT, YYEEEE. The CDR3 contains 14 residues. The DNA for the CDR3 is TGTGCCAGCAGCTGGACTAGCGGGGTCGCGACCCAGTACTTC. This codes for CASSWTSGVATQYF.

The chain has TRBV7-8 and TRBJ1-5; D unclear. V lost 1 base to trimming and J lost 5 bases, with 9 bases between them. The CDR3 consists of 14 residues. Germline V lookup: CDR1 SGHVS, CDR2 FQNEAQ. CDR3 in DNA: TGTGCCAGCAGCTTAGTTGGGGTGGATCAGCCCCAGCATTTT. It codes for CASSLVGVDQPQHF.

V and J are TRBV29-1 and TRBJ2-4, with D possibly matching TRBD1 (5 bases). The germline V gene has CDR1 SQVTM and CDR2 ANQGSEA. Trimming took 2 bases from V and 4 from J, leaving 9 bases between them. The CDR3 totals 13 residues. This chain's CDR3 is CSVESDTKNIQYF. CDR3 sequence (DNA): TGCAGCGTTGAATCGGACACGAAAAACATTCAGTACTTC.

J is TRBJ1-2 and V is TRBV7-8; the D gene is possibly TRBD1 (5 bases). The CDR3 runs to 18 residues. Germline CDR1 reads SGHVS; CDR2 reads FQNEAQ. V lost 1 base and J lost 7, with 25 bases in between. The CDR3: CASSLGVMRQGPSGGYTF. The CDR3 bases are TGTGCCAGCAGCTTAGGAGTTATGCGGCAGGGCCCCAGTGGTGGCTACACCTTC.

The sample holds one count of this clone. The chain has TRBV10-3 and TRBJ1-1, with D possibly TRBD1 on 5 matching bases. Germline V gives CDR1 ENHRY, CDR2 SYGVKD. Trimming stripped 10 bases from V and 1 base from J, with 13 bases between. The CDR3 is 13 residues long. In DNA, the CDR3 is TGTGCCACCAACCTGCAGGGGAACACTGAAGCTTTCTTT. As protein: CATNLQGNTEAFF.

V is TRBV21-1 and J is TRBJ2-3; the DNA was not compared with TRBD1, the D call given in the table. TRBV21-1 is a listed pseudogene. CDR3 length: 18 residues. In nucleotides, the CDR3 is TGTGCCAGCAGCAAACTAAGGGGTAGGGGGCTCAGCACAGATACGCAGTATTTT. Translated, it gives CASSKLRGRGLSTDTQYF.

The chain links TRBV11-3 to TRBJ2-3; D ambiguous. CDR3 length equals 13 residues. Deletions cut 1 base from V and 1 base from J, with 3 bases between. Germline V gene sequence: CDR1 SGHNT, CDR2 YENEEA. The DNA for the CDR3 is TGTGCCAGCAGCTTAGGCCGCACAGATACGCAGTATTTT. The encoded protein is CASSLGRTDTQYF.

J is TRBJ2-7 and V is TRBV19; D not certain. The CDR3 contains 11 residues. CDR1 and CDR2 from the germline V gene are LNHDA and SQIVND (reference sequence). Trimming pared 5 bases from V and 4 bases from J, leaving 6 bases between. The CDR3 is CASSFRYEQYF. The CDR3 bases are TGTGCCAGTAGTTTTAGGTACGAGCAGTACTTC.

This rearrangement joins TRBV18 to TRBJ1-1; D is ambiguous. The CDR3 is made up of 15 amino acids. Per germline, CDR1 KGHSH and CDR2 LQKENI. V shed 0 bases and J shed 1 base, with 9 bases lying between them. Here the CDR3 DNA reads TGTGCCAGCTCACCACCGATGAGACAGAACACTGAAGCTTTCTTT. Amino acid sequence: CASSPPMRQNTEAFF.

The V gene is TRBV9, the J gene TRBJ2-5; 10 positions match TRBD1. Germline trimming cut 4 bases from V and 5 bases from J; bases unmatched to any gene: 5. This CDR3 is 14 amino acids long. Germline CDR1 is SGDLS and CDR2 is YYNGEE. CDR3 DNA: TGTGCCAGCAGCAAGGGACAGGGGTGGGAGACCCAGTACTTC. Its translation: CASSKGQGWETQYF.

The chain carries TRBV7-2 and TRBJ2-7; 8 nucleotides agree with TRBD1. V dropped 3 bases and J dropped 3; count of bases not matched to a gene: 4. Germline assignment: CDR1 SGHTA and CDR2 FQGNSA. The CDR3 has 14 amino acids. CDR3 protein: CASSFDRGSYEQYF. The CDR3 region has the DNA TGTGCCAGCAGCTTCGACAGGGGAAGCTACGAGCAGTACTTC. Supplemented by reference TRBV7-2 and TRBJ2-7, the full variable domain reads GAGVSQSPSNKVTEKGKDVELRCDPISGHTALYWYRQSLGQGLEFLIYFQGNSAPDKSGLPSDRFSAERTGGSVSTLTIQRTQQEDSAVYLCASSFDRGSYEQYFGPGTRLTVT.

About this clone: A junction boundary mismatches the germline segment, possibly from a read error. The chain is built from TRBV5-1 and TRBJ1-4; D is uncertain. This CDR3 has 15 amino acids. The V gene's germline CDR1 is SGHRS and CDR2 YFSETQ. CDR3 nucleotide sequence: TGCGCCAGCAGCTTGTCAGGTCAGACTAAAGAAAAACTGTTTTTT. Translated, it gives CASSLSGQTKEKLFF.

The chain is built from TRBV7-4 and TRBJ2-7; D might be TRBD2 (5 bases). Germline assignment: CDR1 SGHVT and CDR2 SQSDAQ. This CDR3 comprises 18 residues. V lost 5 bases and J 2 bases, leaving 25 bases between the germline ends. CDR3 in DNA: TGTGCCAGCAGCCCCGTTAGTAGGATAGCGTCGAGACCCTACGAGCAGTACTTC. It translates to CASSPVSRIASRPYEQYF.

The chain couples TRBV7-2 to TRBJ1-2; possibly TRBD1 for D (6 bases). Trimming took off 1 base at V and 4 bases at J, with 13 bases between the two ends. Germline V CDR1 and CDR2: SGHTA, FQGNSA. CDR3 length: 15 amino acids. The DNA of the CDR3 is TGTGCCAGCAGCTTAGGTAGGGGGGAGGTCTATGGCTACACCTTC. It translates to CASSLGRGEVYGYTF.

J is TRBJ1-3 and V is TRBV10-3; D is unclear. This CDR3 spans 13 amino acids. In germline, CDR1 is ENHRY, CDR2 SYGVKD. Trimming left V 7 bases short and J 0 bases short, with 7 bases between. In DNA form, the CDR3 reads TGTGCCATCAAGGCGTTCTCTGGAAACACCATATATTTT. Protein sequence: CAIKAFSGNTIYF.

The J gene is TRBJ2-7, the V gene TRBV18; 7 bases map to TRBD1. This CDR3 spans 15 amino acids. The V and J ends lost 3 bases and 7 bases, in that order; junction bases with no gene match: 12. The germline V gene encodes CDR1 KGHSH and CDR2 LQKENI. CDR3 sequence reads: CASSPTGPVYGEQYF. In DNA form, the CDR3 reads TGTGCCAGCTCACCGACAGGGCCGGTTTATGGGGAGCAGTACTTC.

The chain employs TRBV2 and TRBJ2-5, with D unresolved. Per the germline V gene, CDR1 is SNHLY and CDR2 is FYNNEI. V lost 0 bases, J lost 5 bases, and 4 bases lay in between. The CDR3 is made up of 12 amino acids. CDR3 DNA: TGTGCCAGCAGTGAAGCGGTTGAGACCCAGTACTTC. Protein product: CASSEAVETQYF.

V usage is TRBV18 and J usage is TRBJ1-4; 8 bases align to TRBD1. V was pared by 6 bases and J by 8 bases, with 8 bases of the junction left unmatched. The CDR3 loop spans 14 amino acids. The germline V gene has CDR1 KGHSH and CDR2 LQKENI. The CDR3 sequence: CASSLDRVVEKLFF. For the CDR3, the DNA is TGTGCCAGCTCCCTGGACAGGGTGGTGGAAAAACTGTTTTTT.

The V call is TRBV18, the J call TRBJ1-1; D gene ambiguous. The germline gives CDR1 KGHSH, CDR2 LQKENI. The CDR3 totals 13 residues. The V and J ends lost 5 bases and 0 bases respectively, with 7 bases between them. As DNA, the CDR3 is TGTGCCAGCTCAACCGACTTGAACACTGAAGCTTTCTTT. Translated, it gives CASSTDLNTEAFF.

This sequence joins TRBV7-2 and TRBJ1-4; D is unresolved. CDR1 and CDR2 (germline): SGHTA, FQGNSA. Between the trimmed V and J ends, which lost 5 bases and 8 bases, there was a span of 9 bases. The CDR3 contains 12 residues. The CDR3 here is CASSPTREKLFF. The CDR3 DNA sequence: TGTGCCAGCAGCCCTACACGAGAAAAACTGTTTTTT.

The genes are TRBV5-4 and TRBJ2-1, with D tentatively TRBD2 (6 bases). Germline loops: CDR1 SGHNT, CDR2 YYREEE (reference sequence). Trimming took 4 bases from V and 0 from J, leaving 17 bases between them. The CDR3 contains 17 residues. The CDR3 region is CASSPRGSGGSYNEQFF. The CDR3 nucleotides are TGTGCCAGCAGCCCCCGGGGTAGCGGAGGCTCCTACAATGAGCAGTTCTTC.

The chain couples TRBV18 to TRBJ2-1, with a tentative D call TRBD2 (6 bases). V was trimmed by 6 bases and J by 4 bases, leaving 10 bases between them. Germline V gives CDR1 KGHSH, CDR2 LQKENI. The CDR3 runs 13 residues. The CDR3 nucleotides read TGTGCCAGCTCCCCGGGGGTTTACAATGAGCAGTTCTTC. It specifies CASSPGVYNEQFF. Filled out from reference TRBV18 and TRBJ2-1, the complete variable domain reads NAGVMQNPRHLVRRRGQEARLRCSPMKGHSHVYWYRQLPEEGLKFMVYLQKENIIDESGMPKERFSAEFPKEGPSILRIQQVVRGDSAAYFCASSPGVYNEQFFGPGTRLTVL.

This clone appeared a few times. The chain employs TRBV6-1 and TRBJ2-1, with D possibly being TRBD1 (6 bases). The V and J ends lost 4 bases and 3 bases respectively, with 16 bases between them. The CDR3 is 16 amino acids. The germline V gene encodes CDR1 MNHNS and CDR2 SASEGT. The CDR3 loop reads CASSGTVPGVYNEQFF. The CDR3 bases are TGTGCCAGCAGTGGGACAGTCCCAGGGGTCTACAATGAGCAGTTCTTC.

As to this clone: This CDR3 fails to terminate in the conserved phenylalanine or tryptophan, so it likely reflects a read error. The chain carries TRBV7-9 and TRBJ1-2; no clear D gene. V lost 5 bases and J 2 bases, leaving 9 bases between the germline ends. The CDR3 spans 13 residues. Germline lookup yields CDR1 SEHNR and CDR2 FQNEAQ (reference sequence). This CDR3 reads CASSPTENYGYTL. In DNA, the CDR3 is TGTGCCAGCAGCCCCACTGAGAACTATGGCTACACCCTC.

A remark on this clone: Without the conserved terminal phenylalanine or tryptophan, this CDR3 likely stems from a read error. The chain has TRBV19 and TRBJ1-5; D gene unclear. The CDR3 sequence is 14 residues long. CDR1 and CDR2 from the germline V gene are LNHDA and SQIVND (reference sequence). Between the trimmed V and J ends, which lost 2 bases and 5 bases, there was a span of 10 bases. The CDR3 DNA reads as TGTGCCAGTAGTATAAGAGGTCCCGATCAGCCCCAGCATCTT. Protein: CASSIRGPDQPQHL.

This chain joins TRBV4-2 and TRBJ1-1; 7 bases agree with TRBD1. Germline CDR1 is LGHNA and CDR2 is YNFKEQ. The CDR3 runs 14 residues. Trimming removed 6 bases from V and 6 bases from J; junction bases left unmatched: 10. For the CDR3, the DNA is TGTGCCAGCAGTCCAGTAGACAGGGTACCTGAAGCTTTCTTT. Its translation: CASSPVDRVPEAFF.

This clone was observed a single time. The rearrangement joins TRBV29-1 to TRBJ1-1; possibly TRBD1 for D (5 bases). From germline, CDR1 is SQVTM and CDR2 ANQGSEA. Trimming pared 7 bases from V and 0 bases from J, leaving 12 bases between. The CDR3 totals 13 residues. CDR3 bases: TGCAGCGCGACAGCGACAGTGAACACTGAAGCTTTCTTT. Translated, it gives CSATATVNTEAFF.

The CDR3 reads CASSLQPVQNTGELFF. CDR3 DNA sequence: TGTGCCAGCTCCCTCCAACCCGTACAGAACACCGGGGAGCTGTTTTTT. V usage is TRBV18 and J usage is TRBJ2-2; no definite D call. CDR1 and CDR2 from the germline V gene are KGHSH and LQKENI. The CDR3 extends over 16 amino acids. V was trimmed by 6 bases and J by 1 base, leaving 15 bases between them.